A few counts support the clone carrying this T cell receptor beta chain. Antigen: not known. The sample belongs to a study of CD4 T cells in relation to SARS-CoV-2 and coronaviruses. For the study at large: TCR beta CDR3s were sequenced after roughly 10-day antigen culture of PBMCs.

The protocol was immunoSEQ multiplex PCR, while the TCRdb copy is restricted to in-frame clones and leaves out a portion. Found here are around 28,000 clones, more than 60% of them singletons; the top ten hold around 3.3%. Sorted naive or memory CD4+ cells met CEF peptides for 9 to 11 days. What was sequenced was memory CD4+ T cells from PBMCs, cultured in vitro. The clonotype was recovered from an adult with COVID-19.

The CDR3 sequence: CASSERTGRSNYGYTF. For the CDR3, the DNA is TGTGCCAGCAGTGAGAGGACAGGGCGATCCAACTATGGCTACACCTTC. The rearrangement joins TRBV2 to TRBJ1-2, with 8 bases lining up with TRBD1. CDR3 length: 16 residues. V was clipped by 3 bases and J by 2 bases; unmatched bases: 8. The germline V gene encodes CDR1 SNHLY and CDR2 FYNNEI. Filled out from reference TRBV2 and TRBJ1-2, the complete variable domain reads EPEVTQTPSHQVTQMGQEVILRCVPISNHLYFYWYRQILGQKVEFLVSFYNNEISEKSEIFDDQFSVERPDGSNFTLKIRSTKLEDSAMYFCASSERTGRSNYGYTFGSGTRLTVV.